These T cell receptor beta chains were read from a single sample in a study of PD-L1 blockade in urothelial cancer. Sequencing was performed with immunoSEQ multiplex PCR; in TCRdb, only in-frame clones are kept and a portion is missing. The table shows around 100,000 clones, with about nine tenths occurring only once. The specimen was PBMCs, collected around atezolizumab (anti-PD-L1) treatment. Source of these receptors: a man in his sixties with urothelial cancer. CDR3s include the opening cysteine and the closing phenylalanine or tryptophan. Each record gives: V gene, J gene, D gene, clone size, CDR3 protein, CDR3 DNA. The D gene is left open where the match is weak. Size values are once, few and many counts, or a class for expanded clones, and some rows have none.

TRBV5-1	TRBJ1-1	TRBD1	once	CASSFAGGADTEAFF	TGCGCCAGCAGCTTTGCAGGGGGCGCGGACACTGAAGCTTTCTTT
TRBV19	TRBJ1-5	.	.	CASSREIFSNQPQHF	TGTGCCAGTAGTAGAGAAATCTTTAGCAATCAGCCCCAGCATTTT
TRBV27	TRBJ2-7	TRBD1	.	CASSRRQGAVGNSYEQYF	TGTGCCAGCAGCCGACGACAGGGGGCGGTAGGAAACTCCTACGAGCAGTACTTC
TRBV25-1	TRBJ2-3	TRBD1	.	CASSRGTVVTDTQYF	TGTGCCAGCAGCCGAGGGACAGTCGTCACAGATACGCAGTATTTT
TRBV9	TRBJ2-2	.	.	CASSVGQANTGELFF	TGTGCCAGCAGCGTAGGACAAGCGAACACCGGGGAGCTGTTTTTT
TRBV18	TRBJ2-5	TRBD1	.	CASSPPRDRGQEETQYF	TGTGCCAGCTCACCACCACGGGACAGGGGGCAAGAAGAGACCCAGTACTTC
TRBV29-1	TRBJ2-7	TRBD1	.	CSVAGTDTYEQYF	TGCAGCGTTGCCGGGACAGATACCTACGAGCAGTACTTC
TRBV10-3	TRBJ2-5	TRBD1	.	CAIAPGQGQETQYF	TGTGCCATCGCTCCGGGACAGGGGCAAGAGACCCAGTACTTC
TRBV4-2	TRBJ1-4	.	.	CASSRVDGEEKLFF	TGTGCCAGCAGCCGCGTCGACGGGGAAGAAAAACTGTTTTTT
TRBV27	TRBJ1-6	TRBD1	.	CASRTGTGNSPLHF	TGTGCCAGCAGAACCGGGACAGGGAATTCACCCCTCCACTTT
TRBV19	TRBJ2-1	TRBD2	.	CASSTSGGRNEQFF	TGTGCCAGTAGCACCTCGGGAGGACGCAATGAGCAGTTCTTC
TRBV13	TRBJ2-1	.	.	CASSPPGHNNEQFF	TGTGCCAGCAGCCCTCCGGGACATAACAATGAGCAGTTCTTC
TRBV5-6	TRBJ2-3	.	.	CASSLAGLTGTDTQYF	TGTGCCAGCAGCTTGGCCGGGTTGACCGGGACAGATACGCAGTATTTT
TRBV6-5	TRBJ2-7	.	.	CASSYAGAYEQYF	TGTGCCAGCAGTTATGCGGGGGCTTACGAGCAGTACTTC
TRBV7-2	TRBJ1-3	.	.	CASSSHAVGGTGNTIYF	TGTGCCAGCAGCTCCCACGCGGTGGGAGGAACTGGAAACACCATATATTTT
TRBV29-1	TRBJ1-1	TRBD1	.	CSVASHWRTGNTEAFF	TGCAGCGTTGCCTCGCATTGGAGGACAGGGAACACTGAAGCTTTCTTT
TRBV28	TRBJ2-7	.	.	CASSWGSSGPEQYF	TGTGCCAGCAGTTGGGGTTCCAGCGGTCCCGAGCAGTACTTC
TRBV7-2	TRBJ2-5	.	.	CASSLQSGIQETQYF	TGTGCCAGCAGCTTACAGAGCGGAATCCAAGAGACCCAGTACTTC
TRBV28	TRBJ2-7	.	.	CASSLNAAAEQYF	TGTGCCAGCAGTCTCAACGCAGCGGCCGAGCAGTACTTC
TRBV7-3	TRBJ2-1	.	.	CASSLGGVNEQFF	TGTGCCAGCAGCTTAGGGGGCGTCAATGAGCAGTTCTTC
TRBV6-4	TRBJ1-2	.	.	CASSDSQGGYGYTF	TGTGCCAGCAGTGACTCGCAGGGTGGCTATGGCTACACCTTC
TRBV27	TRBJ2-1	TRBD1	.	CASRQTGGQDWNEQFF	TGTGCCAGCAGACAAACAGGGGGACAGGACTGGAATGAGCAGTTCTTC
TRBV7-9	TRBJ2-3	.	.	CASSSTVATDTQYF	TGTGCCAGCAGCTCCACAGTTGCCACAGATACGCAGTATTTT
TRBV13	TRBJ1-1	TRBD1	.	CASSPRTGVHTEAFF	TGTGCCAGCAGCCCAAGGACAGGGGTTCACACTGAAGCTTTCTTT
TRBV5-1	TRBJ2-3	.	.	CASSLVGGPTDTQYF	TGCGCCAGCAGCTTGGTTGGCGGCCCCACAGATACGCAGTATTTT
TRBV19	TRBJ2-7	TRBD2	.	CATREGPGYEQYF	TGTGCCACCAGGGAGGGACCTGGGTACGAGCAGTACTTC
TRBV29-1	TRBJ1-4	.	.	CSVLGRGNEKLFF	TGCAGCGTCCTGGGGCGGGGTAATGAAAAACTGTTTTTT
TRBV7-2	TRBJ2-7	.	.	CASSEGAVAIYEQYF	TGTGCCAGCAGCGAAGGGGCGGTCGCTATCTACGAGCAGTACTTC
TRBV4-1	TRBJ2-7	TRBD2	.	CASSREGTSGFPSSYEQYF	TGCGCCAGCAGCCGAGAAGGGACTAGCGGGTTTCCGAGCTCCTACGAGCAGTACTTC
TRBV6-4	TRBJ2-2	.	.	CASSPEGLVSTGELFF	TGTGCCAGCAGCCCCGAGGGCCTCGTCTCAACCGGGGAGCTGTTTTTT
TRBV4-1	TRBJ1-4	TRBD1	.	CASSPGQGNEKLFF	TGCGCCAGCAGCCCAGGACAGGGTAATGAAAAACTGTTTTTT
TRBV11-2	TRBJ1-5	.	.	CASSLDGALNQPQHF	TGTGCCAGCAGCTTAGATGGAGCATTGAATCAGCCCCAGCATTTT
TRBV7-7	TRBJ2-7	.	.	CASSPGSGENEQYF	TGTGCTAGCAGCCCAGGATCGGGGGAAAACGAGCAGTACTTC
TRBV4-3	TRBJ2-7	TRBD2	.	CASSPPLSPGGGLKEQYF	TGCGCCAGCAGCCCACCCCTAAGCCCGGGGGGGGGCCTTAAAGAGCAGTACTTC
TRBV10-3	TRBJ1-5	TRBD1	.	CATNRDREFQPQHF	TGTGCCACAAACCGGGACAGGGAATTCCAGCCCCAGCATTTT
TRBV10-3	TRBJ2-7	TRBD1	.	CAISRQGSYEQYF	TGTGCCATCAGCCGACAGGGCTCCTACGAGCAGTACTTC